The subject of this entry is one T cell receptor beta chain. As yet, its antigen is unknown. This sample was taken from a study of T cell repertoires in cytomegalovirus infection. Study summary: Public TCR beta signatures marked donors with CMV infection and the matching HLA. Study findings and constraints: There were HLA-C-restricted CMV-specific TCR beta clonotypes dominating the ex vivo response. The cumulative frequency of public TCR beta families distinguished individuals who carried CMV together with the relevant HLA.

A single record per CDR3 protein comes from TCRdb applying MiXCR to the reads. The sample contains about a million distinct CDR3 sequences, around 29% of which appear only once. This specimen consisted of cultured CD8+ T cells from PBMCs, obtained from culture after CMV antigen stimulation. The receptor was isolated from a human donor in good health (CMV status not recorded). Some clones in this sample may be carry-over from other donors' samples.

CDR3 amino acids: CASSPLGGGDLYEQYF. CDR3 bases: TGTGCCAGCAGCCCCCTGGGGGGTGGGGACCTCTACGAGCAGTACTTC. V and J are TRBV4-2 and TRBJ2-7; the D gene is possibly TRBD2 (6 bases). This CDR3 is 16 amino acids long. CDR1 and CDR2 from the germline V gene are LGHNA and YNFKEQ. Between the trimmed V and J ends, which lost 4 bases and 3 bases, there was a span of 19 bases.